This entry lists 2 T cell receptor beta chains sequenced from one sample in a study of response to subunit inactivated influenza vaccine. One entry per CDR3 protein, called by TCRdb with MiXCR from the RT-PCR reads. The table shows approximately 700,000 distinct CDR3 sequences, with about 15% occurring only once. The specimen comprised PBMCs from blood, sampled 14 days before vaccination. The receptor set was obtained from a man aged 45-65 years who received an inactivated influenza vaccine.

This clonotype has only a few counts. The CDR3 protein is CASSQDQSPGTDTQYF. Here the CDR3 DNA reads TGCGCCAGCAGCCAAGATCAGAGTCCTGGCACAGATACGCAGTATTTT. V usage is TRBV4-1 and J usage is TRBJ2-3, with unresolved D. The V gene lost 0 bases and the J gene lost 1 base, with 11 bases spanning the gap. This CDR3 is 16 amino acids long. Germline V gene sequence: CDR1 MGHRA, CDR2 YSYEKL.

This clonotype was seen a handful of times. The rearrangement uses TRBV5-8 and TRBJ2-1, with 7 bases matching TRBD2. Germline CDR1 SGHTS, CDR2 YDEGEE. The CDR3 length is 17 residues. The V and J ends lost 2 bases and 3 bases, in that order; junction bases with no gene match: 11. CDR3 sequence: CASSFTSEIDNYNEQFF. CDR3 nucleotide sequence: TGTGCCAGCAGCTTTACTAGCGAAATCGATAACTACAATGAGCAGTTCTTC.